Each of the 10 T cell receptor beta chains below was sequenced from the same sample in a study of memory CD4+ T cells and cytomegalovirus serostatus. The method was immunoSEQ multiplex PCR; TCRdb's version includes in-frame clones alone and lacks a portion of them. The sample has about 67,000 clones, 60% to 85% seen once; the top ten hold under 6%. The sort gate was single viable CD3+CD4+CD8-CD45RO+ cells for memory CD4+ T cells. Sequenced sample: memory CD4+ T cells from blood. Source of these receptors: an adult in good health and CMV-seropositive.

This chain links TRBV30 with TRBJ2-5; 15 bases match TRBD2. The V and J ends lost 3 bases and 7 bases, in that order; junction bases with no gene match: 3. The germline V gene encodes CDR1 GTSNPN and CDR2 SVGIG (reference sequence). CDR3 length equals 14 residues. The CDR3 DNA reads as TGTGCCTGGAGCGAGGGACTAGCGGGGGGGACCCAGTACTTC. It specifies CAWSEGLAGGTQYF.

The chain is built from TRBV10-3 and TRBJ2-7; D is perhaps TRBD1 (6 bases). This CDR3 comprises 14 residues. CDR1 and CDR2 (germline): ENHRY, SYGVKD. V was clipped by 6 bases and J by 0 bases, with 12 bases between them. The CDR3 protein is CAIRPAQGSYEQYF. The CDR3 region has the DNA TGTGCCATCAGGCCGGCACAGGGCTCCTACGAGCAGTACTTC.

V gene TRBV5-8 combines with J gene TRBJ2-5; TRBD1 matches at 9 bases. CDR1 and CDR2 (germline): SGHTS, YDEGEE. V lost 2 bases and J lost 4; bases outside the gene matches: 3. The CDR3 consists of 14 residues. In DNA form, the CDR3 reads TGTGCCAGCAGCTTAGACAGGGGGGGAGAGACCCAGTACTTC. It is translated as CASSLDRGGETQYF.

This chain uses TRBV7-8 with TRBJ1-5; D is ambiguous. The CDR3 has 13 residues. V was clipped by 2 bases and J by 5 bases, with 7 bases between them. Germline V lookup: CDR1 SGHVS, CDR2 FQNEAQ. The DNA for the CDR3 is TGTGCCAGCAGCTTAACAGAGTATCAGCCCCAGCATTTT. It encodes CASSLTEYQPQHF.

This clone was recorded a few times. This chain links TRBV19 with TRBJ1-3, with no clear D. The CDR3 totals 14 residues. V was clipped by 9 bases and J by 0 bases, with 12 bases between them. Germline values: CDR1 LNHDA, CDR2 SQIVND (reference sequence). CDR3 residues: CASGPLGSGNTIYF. The CDR3 DNA follows: TGTGCCAGCGGGCCGCTGGGCTCTGGAAACACCATATATTTT.

The V call is TRBV7-3, the J call TRBJ2-1; the match to TRBD1 covers 9 bases. V gave up 2 bases and J gave up 6 bases; unmatched junction bases: 5. From germline, CDR1 is SGHTA and CDR2 FQGTGA. CDR3 length: 15 residues. CDR3 DNA: TGTGCCAGCAGCTTAGCAACAGGGGGCCGCAATGAGCAGTTCTTC. Translation: CASSLATGGRNEQFF.

CDR3: CASSVGLVNEQFF. The CDR3 DNA sequence: TGTGCCAGCAGCGTAGGTCTGGTCAATGAGCAGTTCTTC. The rearrangement links TRBV9 to TRBJ2-1; D is uncertain. V was cut by 0 bases and J by 6 bases, with 7 bases left in between. Germline V gene sequence: CDR1 SGDLS, CDR2 YYNGEE. CDR3 length equals 13 residues.

The gene calls are TRBV5-1 and TRBJ1-4; weak D call: TRBD1 (5 bases). The CDR3 sequence is 14 residues long. With 5 bases removed from V and 3 bases from J, the gap between germline ends came to 11 bases. Germline CDR1 reads SGHRS; CDR2 reads YFSETQ. The CDR3 bases are TGCGCCAGCAGTCTACAGGAGCCTAATGAAAAACTGTTTTTT. Translation gives CASSLQEPNEKLFF.

V is TRBV29-1 and J is TRBJ2-4; the D is unclear. V gave up 3 bases and J gave up 2 bases, with 5 bases separating them. Germline assignment: CDR1 SQVTM and CDR2 ANQGSEA. This CDR3 has 12 residues. The CDR3 sequence is CSVDDSKNIQYF. The CDR3 DNA reads TGCAGCGTTGACGATTCCAAAAACATTCAGTACTTC.

This clone was counted a few times. The genes are TRBV11-3 and TRBJ2-2; no definite D call. The length of the CDR3 is 14 residues. Germline V gives CDR1 SGHNT, CDR2 YENEEA. The germline V and J ends were trimmed by 3 bases and 3 bases, with 8 bases remaining between them. The CDR3 coding sequence is TGTGCCAGCAGCTTTAGGAGTTACACCGGGGAGCTGTTTTTT. Its translation: CASSFRSYTGELFF.